Listed here is a single T cell receptor (beta chain). The entry originates in a study of regulatory T cells in long-lasting Graves disease. Germline lookup yields CDR1 SGHAT and CDR2 FQNNGV. The length of the CDR3 is 16 residues. The V gene lost 0 bases and the J gene lost 2 bases, with 14 bases spanning the gap. Combining iRepertoire HTBI primers with Arm-PCR of CDR3 regions, the authors built TCR beta libraries. TCRdb called the multiplex PCR reads again in MiXCR, with one record for every CDR3 protein. Among roughly 700,000 distinct CDR3 sequences listed, 30% were seen once. The time point here: persistent/refractory GD, antithyroid drugs over 5 years with positive TRAb. RNA from PBMCs was the source of the TCR library.

The origin of this receptor is a female donor with Graves disease. This specimen consisted of peripheral blood mononuclear cells (PBMCs), obtained when the disease was refractory, from a patient treated with antithyroid drugs. This chain connects TRBV11-2 to TRBJ2-7; D might be TRBD1 or TRBD2, each matching 6 bases. The CDR3 sequence: CASSLDPPRGAYEQYF. In DNA, the CDR3 is TGTGCCAGCAGCTTAGACCCCCCTAGGGGGGCCTACGAGCAGTACTTC. The full variable domain, with the rest looked up from reference TRBV11-2 and TRBJ2-7, is EAGVAQSPRYKIIEKRQSVAFWCNPISGHATLYWYQQILGQGPKLLIQFQNNGVVDDSQLPKDRFSAERLKGVDSTLKIQPAKLEDSAVYLCASSLDPPRGAYEQYFGPGTRLTVT.